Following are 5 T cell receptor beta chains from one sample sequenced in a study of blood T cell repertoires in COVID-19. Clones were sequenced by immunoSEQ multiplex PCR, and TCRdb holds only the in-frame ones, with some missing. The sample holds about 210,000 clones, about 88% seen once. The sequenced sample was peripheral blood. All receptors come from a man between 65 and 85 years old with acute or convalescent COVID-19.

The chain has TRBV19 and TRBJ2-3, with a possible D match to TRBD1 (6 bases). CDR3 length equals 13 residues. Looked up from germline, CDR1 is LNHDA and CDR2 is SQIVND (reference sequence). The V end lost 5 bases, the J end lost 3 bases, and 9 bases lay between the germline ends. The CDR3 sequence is CASSPGQTDTQYF. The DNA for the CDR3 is TGTGCCAGTAGTCCCGGACAGACAGATACGCAGTATTTT.

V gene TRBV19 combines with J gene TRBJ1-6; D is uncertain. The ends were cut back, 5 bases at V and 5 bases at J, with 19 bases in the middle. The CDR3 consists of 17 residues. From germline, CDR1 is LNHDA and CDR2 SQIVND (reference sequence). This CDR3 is CASSFLLGRADNSPLHF. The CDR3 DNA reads TGTGCCAGTAGTTTCCTCCTGGGAAGAGCGGATAATTCACCCCTCCACTTT.

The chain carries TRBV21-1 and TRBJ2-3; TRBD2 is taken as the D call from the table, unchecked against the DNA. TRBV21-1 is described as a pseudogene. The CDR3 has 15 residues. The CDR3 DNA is TGTGCCAGCAGACAAACTAGCGGGAGGGCGGATACGCAGTATTTT. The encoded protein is CASRQTSGRADTQYF.

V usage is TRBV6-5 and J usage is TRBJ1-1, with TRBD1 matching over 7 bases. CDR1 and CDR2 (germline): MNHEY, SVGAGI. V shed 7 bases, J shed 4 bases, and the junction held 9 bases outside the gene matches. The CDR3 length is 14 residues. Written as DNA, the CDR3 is TGTGCCAGCAACAGGGGTGTGGGGTTCACTGAAGCTTTCTTT. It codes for CASNRGVGFTEAFF.

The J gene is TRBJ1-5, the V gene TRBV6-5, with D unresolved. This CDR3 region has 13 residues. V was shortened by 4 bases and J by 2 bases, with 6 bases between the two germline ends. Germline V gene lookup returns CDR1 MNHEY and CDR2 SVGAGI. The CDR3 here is CASSSSGNQPQHF. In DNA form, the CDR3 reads TGTGCCAGCAGTTCCAGTGGCAATCAGCCCCAGCATTTT.